This is a list of T cell receptor beta chains from one sample in a study of neurological immune-mediated disorders. One entry per CDR3 protein results from TCRdb running MiXCR on the 5' RACE reads. The top ten hold 1% to 1.5% of the sample, which has tens of thousands of distinct CDR3 sequences, around 3.9% seen once. Sequencing was done on a sample of PBMCs. All receptors derive from a man younger than 40 with multiple sclerosis. The CDR3 runs from the conserved cysteine through the conserved F or W. The D gene is left open where the match is weak. Size is omitted from some rows. Given values are once, few, many or a class for expanded clones.

j_call v_call d_call clone_size cdr3_aa cdr3_nt
TRBJ2-2 TRBV4-1 TRBD2 many CASSQERRLAGGNTGELFF TGCGCCAGCAGCCAAGAACGAAGACTAGCGGGGGGGAACACCGGGGAGCTGTTTTTT
TRBJ1-1 TRBV4-1 - many CASSQTANTEAFF TGCGCCAGCAGCCAAACAGCGAACACTGAAGCTTTCTTT
TRBJ2-3 TRBV5-1 TRBD2 many CASAGGAQTDTQYF TGCGCCAGCGCCGGGGGGGCGCAGACAGATACGCAGTATTTT
TRBJ2-2 TRBV6-4 TRBD2 many CASSSGDTGELFF TGTGCCAGCAGTAGCGGGGACACCGGGGAGCTGTTTTTT
TRBJ1-4 TRBV15 TRBD1 many CATSSYRTGRVNEKLFF TGTGCCACCAGCAGTTATAGGACAGGGCGAGTGAATGAAAAACTGTTTTTT
TRBJ2-1 TRBV5-1 TRBD2 many CASSSLTSGYNEQFF TGCGCCAGCAGCTCTTTGACTAGCGGGTACAATGAGCAGTTCTTC
TRBJ2-1 TRBV4-1 - many CASSQDSGQNEQFF TGCGCCAGCAGCCAAGATTCGGGGCAAAATGAGCAGTTCTTC
TRBJ2-7 TRBV4-1 - many CASSPAQSSKPREQYF TGCGCCAGCAGCCCCGCCCAGAGTTCTAAGCCCCGCGAGCAGTACTTC
TRBJ1-5 TRBV7-2 - - CASSRENQPQNF TGTGCCAGCAGCCGGGAAAATCAGCCCCAGAATTTT
TRBJ2-3 TRBV12-3/TRBV12-4 TRBD1 many CASSPDRGDSPSTDTQYF TGTGCCAGCAGTCCCGACAGGGGGGATTCCCCTAGCACAGATACGCAGTATTTT
TRBJ2-3 TRBV18 - - CASSPPTRTDTQYF TGTGCCAGCTCACCACCGACGAGGACAGATACGCAGTATTTT
TRBJ2-1 TRBV4-1 - many CASSRADGEQFF TGCGCCAGCAGCCGAGCAGACGGGGAGCAGTTCTTC